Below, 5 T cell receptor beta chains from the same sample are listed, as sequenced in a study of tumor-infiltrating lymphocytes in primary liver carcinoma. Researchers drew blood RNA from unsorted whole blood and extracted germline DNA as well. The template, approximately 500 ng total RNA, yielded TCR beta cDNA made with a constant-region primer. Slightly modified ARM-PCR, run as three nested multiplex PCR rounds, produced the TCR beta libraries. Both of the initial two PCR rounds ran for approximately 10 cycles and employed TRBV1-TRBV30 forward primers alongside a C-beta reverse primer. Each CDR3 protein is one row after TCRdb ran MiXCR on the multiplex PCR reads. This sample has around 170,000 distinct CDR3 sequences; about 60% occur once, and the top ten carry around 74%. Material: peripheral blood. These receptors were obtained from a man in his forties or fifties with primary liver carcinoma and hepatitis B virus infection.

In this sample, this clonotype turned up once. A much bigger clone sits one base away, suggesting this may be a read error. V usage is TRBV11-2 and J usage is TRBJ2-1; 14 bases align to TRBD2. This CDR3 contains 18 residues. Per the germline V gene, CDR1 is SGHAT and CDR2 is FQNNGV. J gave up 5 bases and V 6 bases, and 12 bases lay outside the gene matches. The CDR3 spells CASSSFRTSGRRHNEQFF. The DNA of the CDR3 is TGTGCCAGCAGTTCATTCCGGACTAGCGGGAGGCGGCACAATGAGCAGTTCTTC. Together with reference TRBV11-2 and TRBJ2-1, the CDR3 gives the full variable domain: EAGVAQSPRYKIIEKRQSVAFWCNPISGHATLYWYQQILGQGPKLLIQFQNNGVVDDSQLPKDRFSAERLKGVDSTLKIQPAKLEDSAVYLCASSSFRTSGRRHNEQFFGPGTRLTVL.

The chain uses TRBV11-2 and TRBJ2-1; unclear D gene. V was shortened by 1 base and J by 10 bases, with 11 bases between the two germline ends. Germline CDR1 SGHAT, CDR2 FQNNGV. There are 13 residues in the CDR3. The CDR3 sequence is CASSLGLNREQFF. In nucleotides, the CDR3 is TGTGCCAGCAGCTTAGGCCTGAATAGGGAGCAGTTCTTC.

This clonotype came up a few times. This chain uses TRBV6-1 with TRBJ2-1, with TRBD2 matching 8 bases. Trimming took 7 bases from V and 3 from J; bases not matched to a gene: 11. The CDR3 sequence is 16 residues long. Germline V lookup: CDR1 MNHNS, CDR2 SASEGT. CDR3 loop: CASILGASGFYNEQFF. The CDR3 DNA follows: TGTGCCAGCATCCTGGGGGCTAGCGGGTTCTACAATGAGCAGTTCTTC.

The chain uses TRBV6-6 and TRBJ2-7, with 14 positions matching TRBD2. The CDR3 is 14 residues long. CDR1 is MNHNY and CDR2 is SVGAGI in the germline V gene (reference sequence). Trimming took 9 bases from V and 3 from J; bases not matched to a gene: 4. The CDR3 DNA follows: TGTGCCAGAAGTGGACTAGCGGGAGGCTACGAGCAGTACTTC. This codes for CARSGLAGGYEQYF.

CDR3 residues: CASSLGVGEVQPQHF. CDR3 bases: TGTGCCAGCAGCTTGGGAGTAGGGGAAGTTCAGCCCCAGCATTTT. The V and J genes are TRBV5-6 and TRBJ1-5, with a weak D call TRBD1 (5 bases). The V gene lost 0 bases and the J gene lost 6 bases, with 13 bases spanning the gap. From germline, CDR1 is SGHDT and CDR2 YYEEEE. The CDR3 is 15 amino acids.